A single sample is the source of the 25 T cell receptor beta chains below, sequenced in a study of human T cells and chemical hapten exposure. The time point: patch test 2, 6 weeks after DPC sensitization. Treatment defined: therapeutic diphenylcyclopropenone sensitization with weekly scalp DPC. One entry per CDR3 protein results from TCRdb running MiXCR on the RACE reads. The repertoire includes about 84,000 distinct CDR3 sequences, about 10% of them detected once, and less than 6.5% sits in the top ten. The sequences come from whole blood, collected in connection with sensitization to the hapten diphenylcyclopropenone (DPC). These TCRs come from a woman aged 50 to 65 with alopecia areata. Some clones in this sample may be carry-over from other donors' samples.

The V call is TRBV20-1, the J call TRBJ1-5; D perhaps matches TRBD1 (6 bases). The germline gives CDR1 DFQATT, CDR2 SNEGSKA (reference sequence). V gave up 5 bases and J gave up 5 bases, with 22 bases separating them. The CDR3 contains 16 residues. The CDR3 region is CSAFNPGEGDYQPQHF. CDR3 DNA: TGCAGTGCTTTCAACCCAGGGGAAGGGGATTATCAGCCCCAGCATTTT.

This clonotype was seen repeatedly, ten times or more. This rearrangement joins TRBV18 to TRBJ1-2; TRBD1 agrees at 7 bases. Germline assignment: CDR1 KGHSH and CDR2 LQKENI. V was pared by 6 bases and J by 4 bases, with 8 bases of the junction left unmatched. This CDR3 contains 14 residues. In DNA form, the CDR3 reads TGTGCCAGCTCGCCAGGGGGACAGTCCTATGGCTACACCTTC. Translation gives CASSPGGQSYGYTF.

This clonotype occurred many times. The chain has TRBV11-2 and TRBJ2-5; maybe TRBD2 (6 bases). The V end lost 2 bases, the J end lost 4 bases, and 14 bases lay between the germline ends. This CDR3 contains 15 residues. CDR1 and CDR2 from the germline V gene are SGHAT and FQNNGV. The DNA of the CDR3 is TGTGCCAGCAGCTTAAGGTGGTCGGGAGCAGAGACCCAGTACTTC. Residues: CASSLRWSGAETQYF. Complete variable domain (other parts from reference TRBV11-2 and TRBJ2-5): EAGVAQSPRYKIIEKRQSVAFWCNPISGHATLYWYQQILGQGPKLLIQFQNNGVVDDSQLPKDRFSAERLKGVDSTLKIQPAKLEDSAVYLCASSLRWSGAETQYFGPGTRLLVL.

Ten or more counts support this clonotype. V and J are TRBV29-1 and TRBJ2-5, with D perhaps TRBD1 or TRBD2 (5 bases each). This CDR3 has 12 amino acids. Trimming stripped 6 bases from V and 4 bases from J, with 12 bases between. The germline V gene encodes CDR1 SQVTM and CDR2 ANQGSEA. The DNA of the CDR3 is TGCAGCGTCGCCAAGGGACGAGAGACCCAGTACTTC. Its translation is CSVAKGRETQYF.

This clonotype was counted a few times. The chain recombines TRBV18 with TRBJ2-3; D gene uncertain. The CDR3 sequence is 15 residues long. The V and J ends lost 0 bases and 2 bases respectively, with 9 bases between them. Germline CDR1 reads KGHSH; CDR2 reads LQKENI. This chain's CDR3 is CASSPPGFSTDTQYF. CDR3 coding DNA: TGTGCCAGCTCACCACCGGGATTCTCCACAGATACGCAGTATTTT.

The CDR3 DNA sequence: TGTGCCAGCAGCCTCAGAGGAGGACAGCTGACTGGAGGGGCAGATACGCAGTATTTT. Its protein product is CASSLRGGQLTGGADTQYF. This sequence joins TRBV14 and TRBJ2-3; D tentatively reads TRBD1 or TRBD2 (6 bases each). The CDR3 runs 19 residues. Between the trimmed V and J ends, which lost 4 bases and 4 bases, there was a span of 27 bases. Germline assignment: CDR1 SGHDN and CDR2 FVKESK.

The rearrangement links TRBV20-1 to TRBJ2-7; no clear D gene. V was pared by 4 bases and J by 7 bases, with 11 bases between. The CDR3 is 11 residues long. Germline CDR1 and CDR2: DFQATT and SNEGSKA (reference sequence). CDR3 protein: CSAIHEREQYF. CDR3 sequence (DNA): TGCAGTGCTATTCATGAGAGAGAGCAGTACTTC.

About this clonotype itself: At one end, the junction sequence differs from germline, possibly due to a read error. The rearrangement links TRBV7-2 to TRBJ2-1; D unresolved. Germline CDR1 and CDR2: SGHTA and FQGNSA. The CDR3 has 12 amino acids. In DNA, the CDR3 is TGTGCCAGCAGCTTAGCGTTAAGTGGAGCGCGATTC. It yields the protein CASSLALSGARF.

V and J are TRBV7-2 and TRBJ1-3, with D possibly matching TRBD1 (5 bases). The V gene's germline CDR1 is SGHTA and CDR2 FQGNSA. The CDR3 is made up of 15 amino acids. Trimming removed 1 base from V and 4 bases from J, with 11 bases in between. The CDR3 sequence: CASSLDRSTGNTIYF. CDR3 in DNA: TGTGCCAGCAGCTTAGACAGGTCAACCGGAAACACCATATATTTT.

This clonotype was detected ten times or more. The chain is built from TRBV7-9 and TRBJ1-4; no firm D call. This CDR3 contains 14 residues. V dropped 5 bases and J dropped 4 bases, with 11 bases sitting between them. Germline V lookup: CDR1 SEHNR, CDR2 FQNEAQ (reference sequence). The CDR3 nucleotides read TGTGCCAGCAGCCGGATCTCAAGTAATGAAAAACTGTTTTTT. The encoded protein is CASSRISSNEKLFF. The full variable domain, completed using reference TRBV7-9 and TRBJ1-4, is DTGVSQNPRHKITKRGQNVTFRCDPISEHNRLYWYRQTLGQGPEFLTYFQNEAQLEKSRLLSDRFSAERPKGSFSTLEIQRTEQGDSAMYLCASSRISSNEKLFFGSGTQLSVL.

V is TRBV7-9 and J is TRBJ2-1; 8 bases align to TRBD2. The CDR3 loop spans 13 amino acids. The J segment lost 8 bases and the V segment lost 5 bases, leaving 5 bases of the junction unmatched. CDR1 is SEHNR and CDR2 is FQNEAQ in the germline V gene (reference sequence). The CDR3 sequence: CASSPAGADEQFF. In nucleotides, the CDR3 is TGTGCCAGCAGCCCAGCGGGAGCCGATGAGCAGTTCTTC. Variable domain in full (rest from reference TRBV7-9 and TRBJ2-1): DTGVSQNPRHKITKRGQNVTFRCDPISEHNRLYWYRQTLGQGPEFLTYFQNEAQLEKSRLLSDRFSAERPKGSFSTLEIQRTEQGDSAMYLCASSPAGADEQFFGPGTRLTVL.

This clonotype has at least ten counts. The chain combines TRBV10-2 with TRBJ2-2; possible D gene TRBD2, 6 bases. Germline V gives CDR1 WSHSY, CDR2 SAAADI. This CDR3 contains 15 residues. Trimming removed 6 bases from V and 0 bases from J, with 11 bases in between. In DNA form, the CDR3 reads TGCGCCAGCAGCACCCTAGCGCCGAACACCGGGGAGCTGTTTTTT. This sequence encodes CASSTLAPNTGELFF.

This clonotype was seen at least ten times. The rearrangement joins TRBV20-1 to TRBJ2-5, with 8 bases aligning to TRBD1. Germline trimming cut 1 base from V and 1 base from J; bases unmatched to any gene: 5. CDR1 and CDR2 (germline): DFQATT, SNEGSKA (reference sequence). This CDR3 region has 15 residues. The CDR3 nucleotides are TGCAGTGCTAGAGCGGGACAGGTACCCCAAGAGACCCAGTACTTC. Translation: CSARAGQVPQETQYF.

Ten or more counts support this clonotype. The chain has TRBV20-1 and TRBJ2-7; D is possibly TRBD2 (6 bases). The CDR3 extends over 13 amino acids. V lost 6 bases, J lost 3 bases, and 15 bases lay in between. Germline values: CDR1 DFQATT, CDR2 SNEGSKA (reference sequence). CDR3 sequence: CSAGRDSRYEQYF. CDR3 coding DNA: TGCAGTGCCGGGCGGGACTCGCGCTACGAGCAGTACTTC.

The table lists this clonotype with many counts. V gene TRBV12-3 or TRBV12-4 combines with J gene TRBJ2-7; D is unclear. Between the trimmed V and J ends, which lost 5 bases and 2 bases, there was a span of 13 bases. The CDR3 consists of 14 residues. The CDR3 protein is CASSPPAVTYEQYF. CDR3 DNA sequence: TGTGCCAGCAGTCCTCCCGCAGTGACCTACGAGCAGTACTTC.

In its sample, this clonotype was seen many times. The CDR3 DNA follows: TGTGCCAGTAGACAGGGACTCTACAATGAGCAGTTCTTC. Its protein product is CASRQGLYNEQFF. This chain joins TRBV19 and TRBJ2-1, with D perhaps matching TRBD1 or TRBD2 (6 bases each). The CDR3 loop spans 13 amino acids. The germline V and J ends were trimmed by 6 bases and 3 bases, with 9 bases remaining between them. Germline V gene data show CDR1 as LNHDA and CDR2 as SQIVND (reference sequence). The full variable domain, completed using reference TRBV19 and TRBJ2-1, is DGGITQSPKYLFRKEGQNVTLSCEQNLNHDAMYWYRQDPGQGLRLIYYSQIVNDFQKGDIAEGYSVSREKKESFPLTVTSAQKNPTAFYLCASRQGLYNEQFFGPGTRLTVL.

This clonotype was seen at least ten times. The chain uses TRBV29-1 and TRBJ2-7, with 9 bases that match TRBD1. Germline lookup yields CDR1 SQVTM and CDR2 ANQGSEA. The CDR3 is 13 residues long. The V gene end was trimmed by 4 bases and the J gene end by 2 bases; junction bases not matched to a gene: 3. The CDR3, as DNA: TGCAGCGTTGGACAGGGGGACGCCTACGAGCAGTACTTC. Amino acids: CSVGQGDAYEQYF.

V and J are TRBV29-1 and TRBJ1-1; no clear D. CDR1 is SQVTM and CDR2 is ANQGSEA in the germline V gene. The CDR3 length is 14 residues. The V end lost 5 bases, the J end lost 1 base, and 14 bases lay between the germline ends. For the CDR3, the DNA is TGCAGCGTTTGGATGGTGAGGGAGAACACTGAAGCTTTCTTT. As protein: CSVWMVRENTEAFF.

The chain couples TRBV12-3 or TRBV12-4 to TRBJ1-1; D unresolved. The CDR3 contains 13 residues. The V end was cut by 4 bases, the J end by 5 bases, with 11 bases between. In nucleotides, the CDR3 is TGTGCCAGCAGTTGGTCAGTGATGACTGAAGCTTTCTTT. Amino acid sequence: CASSWSVMTEAFF.

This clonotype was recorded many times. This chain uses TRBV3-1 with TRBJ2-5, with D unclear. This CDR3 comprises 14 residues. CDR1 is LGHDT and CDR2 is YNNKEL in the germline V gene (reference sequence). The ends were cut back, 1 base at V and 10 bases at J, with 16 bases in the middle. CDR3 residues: CASSQVGRVADQYF. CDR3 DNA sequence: TGTGCCAGCAGCCAAGTGGGAAGGGTGGCGGACCAGTACTTC.

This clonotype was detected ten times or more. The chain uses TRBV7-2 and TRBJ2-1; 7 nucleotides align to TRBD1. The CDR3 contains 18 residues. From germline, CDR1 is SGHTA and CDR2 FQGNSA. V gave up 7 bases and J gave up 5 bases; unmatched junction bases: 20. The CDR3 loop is CASTPRLPEQGLDNEQFF. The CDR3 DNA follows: TGTGCCAGCACCCCGCGTTTGCCCGAACAGGGGTTGGACAATGAGCAGTTCTTC.

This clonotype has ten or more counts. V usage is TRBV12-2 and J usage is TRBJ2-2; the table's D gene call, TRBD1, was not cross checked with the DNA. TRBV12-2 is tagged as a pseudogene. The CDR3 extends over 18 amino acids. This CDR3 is CASRFLRSRDTYTGELFF. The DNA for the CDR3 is TGTGCAAGTCGCTTTTTGAGAAGCCGGGACACCTACACCGGGGAGCTGTTTTTT.

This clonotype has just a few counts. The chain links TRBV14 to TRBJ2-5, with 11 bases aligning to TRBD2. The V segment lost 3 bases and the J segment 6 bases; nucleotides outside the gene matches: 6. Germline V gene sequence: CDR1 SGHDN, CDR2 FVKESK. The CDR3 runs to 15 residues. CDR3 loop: CASSQLTSGSKTQYF. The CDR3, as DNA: TGTGCCAGCAGCCAGCTAACTAGCGGGAGTAAGACCCAGTACTTC.

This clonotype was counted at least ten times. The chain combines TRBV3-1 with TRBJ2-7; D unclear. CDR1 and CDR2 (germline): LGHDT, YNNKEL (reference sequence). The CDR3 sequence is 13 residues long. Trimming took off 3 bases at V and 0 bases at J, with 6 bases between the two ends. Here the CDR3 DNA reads TGTGCCAGCAGCCAGCACGTCTCCTACGAGCAGTACTTC. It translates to CASSQHVSYEQYF.

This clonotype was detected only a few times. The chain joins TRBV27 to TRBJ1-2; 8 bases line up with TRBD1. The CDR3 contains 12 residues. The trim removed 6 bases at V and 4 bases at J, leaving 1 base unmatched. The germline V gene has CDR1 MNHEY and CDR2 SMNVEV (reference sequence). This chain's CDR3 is CASRQGGYGYTF. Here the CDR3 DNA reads TGTGCCAGCAGACAGGGGGGCTATGGCTACACCTTC.